The 25 T cell receptor beta chains below come from one sample, sequenced in a study of cytomegalovirus exposure and HLA in healthy donors. Primers included in the PCR were 60 Vbeta and 13 Jbeta primers. Sequencing used immunoSEQ multiplex PCR; TCRdb keeps in-frame clones, though not all of them. The data hold fewer than 200,000 clones, with more than 70% observed a single time. Sequenced material: PBMCs. The source of these receptors is a man aged 60-69 years in good health and CMV-seronegative.

The chain couples TRBV5-4 to TRBJ2-1, with D perhaps matching TRBD1 (6 bases). Germline V gives CDR1 SGHNT, CDR2 YYREEE (reference sequence). V was cut by 4 bases and J by 6 bases, with 11 bases left in between. The CDR3 runs to 13 residues. CDR3 region: CASSEDSFNEQFF. The CDR3 region has the DNA TGTGCCAGCAGCGAGGACAGCTTCAATGAGCAGTTCTTC.

The chain recombines TRBV18 with TRBJ2-5, with D tentatively TRBD2 (5 bases). This CDR3 contains 15 residues. CDR1 is KGHSH and CDR2 is LQKENI in the germline V gene. V dropped 3 bases and J dropped 2 bases, with 13 bases sitting between them. CDR3 DNA sequence: TGTGCCAGCTCACCCGCGCGGGCCTCTCAAGAGACCCAGTACTTC. It specifies CASSPARASQETQYF.

The count of this clone is one. The CDR3 coding sequence is TGTGCCTGGAGGTCGGACGGGAGCTCCTACGAGCAGTACTTC. This encodes CAWRSDGSSYEQYF. The chain combines TRBV30 with TRBJ2-7, with D maybe TRBD2 (6 bases). V gave up 3 bases and J gave up 0 bases, with 12 bases separating them. Germline CDR1 reads GTSNPN; CDR2 reads SVGIG (reference sequence). The CDR3 covers 14 residues.

The V and J genes are TRBV5-6 and TRBJ2-6, with 7 bases identical to TRBD2. V lost 0 bases, J lost 0 bases, and 9 bases stayed unmatched. From germline, CDR1 is SGHDT and CDR2 YYEEEE. The CDR3 sequence is 19 residues long. The CDR3 spells CASSLGLGGVSSGANVLTF. The CDR3 DNA reads TGTGCCAGCAGCTTGGGTCTTGGGGGGGTAAGCTCTGGGGCCAACGTCCTGACTTTC.

This clone was recorded a few times. This sequence joins TRBV30 and TRBJ1-5; D call uncertain. Germline lookup yields CDR1 GTSNPN and CDR2 SVGIG (reference sequence). This CDR3 is built from 13 residues. V was cut by 1 base and J by 9 bases, with 13 bases left in between. The CDR3 loop reads CAWSAEVVGPQHF. CDR3 nucleotide sequence: TGTGCCTGGAGTGCGGAGGTCGTGGGGCCCCAGCATTTT.

This chain uses TRBV6-5 with TRBJ2-5; 7 positions match TRBD1. Gene TRBJ2-7 matches the end of the DNA better, so the J call may be wrong. This CDR3 comprises 15 residues. Germline-derived CDR1 and CDR2 are MNHEY and SVGAGI. In DNA, the CDR3 is TGTGCCAGCAGTTACCGAGGGGGCCGAAACTACGAGCAGTACTTC. Amino acid sequence: CASSYRGGRNYEQYF.

The genes are TRBV19 and TRBJ2-2, with TRBD1 matching 12 bases. The CDR3 is 16 residues long. Germline V gene sequence: CDR1 LNHDA, CDR2 SQIVND (reference sequence). The V and J ends lost 5 bases and 4 bases, in that order; junction bases with no gene match: 5. The DNA of the CDR3 is TGTGCCAGTAGTGCCGGGACAGGGGGCCTCACCGGGGAGCTGTTTTTT. Translating it yields CASSAGTGGLTGELFF.

The chain couples TRBV5-8 to TRBJ1-5, with D possibly matching TRBD1 (6 bases). Trimming pared 1 base from V and 6 bases from J, leaving 14 bases between. CDR1 and CDR2 (germline): SGHTS, YDEGEE. This CDR3 is built from 15 residues. The CDR3 protein is CASSLSGGAGQPQHF. CDR3 DNA: TGTGCCAGCAGCTTGTCTGGGGGCGCCGGTCAGCCCCAGCATTTT.

The V call is TRBV7-8, the J call TRBJ2-7, with 7 positions matching TRBD1. V lost 5 bases to trimming and J lost 5 bases; unmatched junction nucleotides: 12. The CDR3 runs to 15 residues. Germline lookup yields CDR1 SGHVS and CDR2 FQNEAQ. This chain's CDR3 is CASSPRTGTLNEQYF. The CDR3 DNA is TGTGCCAGCAGCCCTCGGACAGGAACCCTCAACGAGCAGTACTTC.

The chain uses TRBV30 and TRBJ2-5, with 9 positions matching TRBD1. Germline V gene sequence: CDR1 GTSNPN, CDR2 SVGIG (reference sequence). V was pared by 1 base and J by 5 bases, with 8 bases of the junction left unmatched. There are 15 residues in the CDR3. DNA of the CDR3: TGTGCCTGGAGTGGACAGGGGGGTCTTATGGAGACCCAGTACTTC. Residues: CAWSGQGGLMETQYF.

The V and J genes are TRBV7-9 and TRBJ2-7; 8 bases line up with TRBD2. Per germline, CDR1 SEHNR and CDR2 FQNEAQ (reference sequence). The CDR3 covers 14 residues. Trimming at V came to 2 bases and at J to 6 bases, leaving 6 bases not matched to a gene. CDR3 region: CASSLPQTSAEQYF. The CDR3 region has the DNA TGTGCCAGCAGCTTACCACAGACTAGCGCCGAGCAGTACTTC.

Notes on this clone: Its ends do not fully match the called genes, so a read error is possible. The rearrangement uses TRBV7-9 and TRBJ2-5, with 14 bases identical to TRBD2. This CDR3 region has 16 residues. Germline V gene data show CDR1 as SEHNR and CDR2 as FQNEAQ (reference sequence). The CDR3 reads CSSSLGLAGAQETQYF. Here the CDR3 DNA reads TGTTCCAGCAGCCTGGGACTAGCGGGGGCTCAAGAGACCCAGTACTTC.

As to this clone: The junction does not match germline at one end; this may be a read error. This sequence joins TRBV7-9 and TRBJ1-2, with a weak D call TRBD1 (6 bases). CDR3 length equals 18 residues. Germline V CDR1 and CDR2: SEHNR, FQNEAQ (reference sequence). CDR3 nucleotide sequence: TGTTCCAGCAGCTTAGGACTTAGGACGGACAGATGGGTCTATGGCTACACCTTC. As protein: CSSSLGLRTDRWVYGYTF.

This clone came up once. The chain is built from TRBV11-2 and TRBJ2-7; TRBD2 agrees at 9 bases. V lost 6 bases and J lost 3; bases outside the gene matches: 6. Germline V gives CDR1 SGHAT, CDR2 FQNNGV. CDR3 length equals 14 residues. CDR3 in amino acids: CASSLGGGDYEQYF. The DNA for the CDR3 is TGTGCCAGCAGTCTTGGCGGGGGGGACTACGAGCAGTACTTC.

J is TRBJ1-1 and V is TRBV19, with D possibly being TRBD1 (5 bases). The CDR3 has 13 residues. Germline CDR1 and CDR2: LNHDA and SQIVND (reference sequence). Deletions cut 7 bases from V and 4 bases from J, with 13 bases between. In nucleotides, the CDR3 is TGTGCCAGTATCGGCAGGGTAGGCACTGAAGCTTTCTTT. It yields the protein CASIGRVGTEAFF.

The V and J genes are TRBV29-1 and TRBJ2-7; D is possibly TRBD2 (6 bases). Trimming took 6 bases from V and 0 from J, leaving 15 bases between them. The CDR3 covers 14 residues. The germline V gene encodes CDR1 SQVTM and CDR2 ANQGSEA. The DNA of the CDR3 is TGCAGCGTGGCAAGGCGGGAAAGCTCCTACGAGCAGTACTTC. Its translation is CSVARRESSYEQYF.

This sequence joins TRBV4-3 and TRBJ2-3; possibly TRBD2 for D (7 bases). This CDR3 has 15 amino acids. Germline CDR1 is LGHNA and CDR2 is YSLEER. The ends were cut back, 4 bases at V and 0 bases at J, with 11 bases in the middle. CDR3 DNA: TGCGCCAGCAGCCGTCGGGGGGCCAGCACAGATACGCAGTATTTT. Encoded protein: CASSRRGASTDTQYF.

The chain recombines TRBV7-2 with TRBJ2-7; 7 positions match TRBD1. CDR1 SGHTA and CDR2 FQGNSA come from the germline V gene. The trim removed 1 base at V and 3 bases at J, leaving 6 bases unmatched. CDR3 length: 15 amino acids. DNA of the CDR3: TGTGCCAGCAGCTTAGTCACGGGACAGAACTACGAGCAGTACTTC. Protein product: CASSLVTGQNYEQYF.

This clone occurred once. The rearrangement joins TRBV4-2 to TRBJ1-4, with 9 bases matching TRBD1. The CDR3 is 18 residues long. Germline V lookup: CDR1 LGHNA, CDR2 YNFKEQ. The V segment lost 3 bases and the J segment 1 base; nucleotides outside the gene matches: 9. The CDR3: CASSHASGTGITNEKLFF. The CDR3, as DNA: TGTGCCAGCAGCCACGCTTCCGGGACAGGGATAACTAATGAAAAACTGTTTTTT.

The V and J genes are TRBV4-1 and TRBJ2-5; TRBD2 aligns across 14 bases. This CDR3 has 15 residues. V lost 4 bases and J lost 5; bases outside the gene matches: 3. From germline, CDR1 is MGHRA and CDR2 YSYEKL. The CDR3 loop reads CASSPRLAGGETQYF. The CDR3 DNA reads as TGCGCCAGCAGCCCTCGACTAGCGGGGGGGGAGACCCAGTACTTC.

The chain couples TRBV28 to TRBJ2-2; D is unclear. Between the trimmed V and J ends, which lost 10 bases and 4 bases, there was a span of 10 bases. In germline, CDR1 is MDHEN, CDR2 SYDVKM. The CDR3 has 12 residues. The CDR3 is CAILGPTGELFF. As DNA, the CDR3 is TGTGCCATCTTGGGCCCCACCGGGGAGCTGTTTTTT.

This chain uses TRBV5-1 with TRBJ2-7, with 7 bases that match TRBD1. Germline V gene sequence: CDR1 SGHRS, CDR2 YFSETQ. J lost 5 bases, V lost 0 bases, and 5 bases had no gene match. The CDR3 loop spans 14 amino acids. CDR3 DNA sequence: TGCGCCAGCAGCTTGGTTCGACAGGGTAACGAGCAGTACTTC. Protein: CASSLVRQGNEQYF.

The CDR3 DNA follows: TGCGCCAGCAGCTCACGACAGGGTAACGAGCAGTACTTC. It specifies CASSSRQGNEQYF. V gene TRBV5-1 combines with J gene TRBJ2-5; 7 bases align to TRBD1. The J call may be wrong; the DNA end is better matched by TRBJ2-7. CDR1 is SGHRS, CDR2 YFSETQ, per germline. The CDR3 covers 13 residues.

This clone was recorded a few times. In DNA, the CDR3 is TGTGCCAGCAGCCAAGGACTAGCGGGAGGAGGTTACGAGCAGTACTTC. Protein product: CASSQGLAGGGYEQYF. This chain connects TRBV14 to TRBJ2-7, with TRBD2 matching 13 bases. CDR1 and CDR2 from the germline V gene are SGHDN and FVKESK. The CDR3 extends over 16 amino acids. Trimming took 1 base from V and 4 from J; bases not matched to a gene: 4.

The J gene is TRBJ2-5, the V gene TRBV7-2; 7 bases agree with TRBD1. Trimming removed 8 bases from V and 6 bases from J; junction bases left unmatched: 9. The germline gives CDR1 SGHTA, CDR2 FQGNSA. The CDR3 length is 13 residues. CDR3 coding DNA: TGTGCCAGCTCAGGGGGTTTTGTCCAGACCCAGTACTTC. Residues: CASSGGFVQTQYF.